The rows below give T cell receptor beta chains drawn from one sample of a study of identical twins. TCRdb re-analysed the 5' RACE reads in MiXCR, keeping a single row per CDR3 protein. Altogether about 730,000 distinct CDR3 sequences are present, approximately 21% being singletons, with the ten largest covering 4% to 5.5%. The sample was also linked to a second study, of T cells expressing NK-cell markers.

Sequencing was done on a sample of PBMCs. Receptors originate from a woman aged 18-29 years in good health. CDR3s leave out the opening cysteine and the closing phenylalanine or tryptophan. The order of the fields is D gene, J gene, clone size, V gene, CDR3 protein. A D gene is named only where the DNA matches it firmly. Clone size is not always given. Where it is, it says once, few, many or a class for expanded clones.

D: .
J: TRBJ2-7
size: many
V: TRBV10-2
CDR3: ASSEFSTLSYEQY

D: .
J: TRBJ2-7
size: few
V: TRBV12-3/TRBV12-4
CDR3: ASSYYTNEQY

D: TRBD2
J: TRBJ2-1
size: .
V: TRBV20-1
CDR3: SAARGTTYNEQF

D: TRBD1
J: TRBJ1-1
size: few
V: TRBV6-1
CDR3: ASKQGADTEAF

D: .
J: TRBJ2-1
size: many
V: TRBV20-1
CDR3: SARDRLKTANEQF

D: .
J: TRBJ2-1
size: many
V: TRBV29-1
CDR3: SVPYKGNEQF

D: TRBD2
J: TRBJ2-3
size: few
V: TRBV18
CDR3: ASSSTSGGGDTQY

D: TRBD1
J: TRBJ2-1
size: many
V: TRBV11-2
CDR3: ASSLTLGQGLYNEQF

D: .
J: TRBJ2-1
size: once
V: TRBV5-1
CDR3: ASSWGAGSYNEQF

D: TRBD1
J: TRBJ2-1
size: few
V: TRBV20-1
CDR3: SAQARTGGAHNEQF

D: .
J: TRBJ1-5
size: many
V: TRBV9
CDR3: ASSVGSNQPQH

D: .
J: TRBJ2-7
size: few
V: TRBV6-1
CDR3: ASTLRAGYEQY

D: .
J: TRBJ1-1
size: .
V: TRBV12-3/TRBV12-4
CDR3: ASSLRVKAF

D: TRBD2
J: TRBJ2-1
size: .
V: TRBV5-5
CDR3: ASSLGIAGEYDEQF

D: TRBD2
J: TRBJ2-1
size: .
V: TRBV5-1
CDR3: ASSRSSGASYNEQF

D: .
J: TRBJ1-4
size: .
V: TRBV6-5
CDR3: ASSYWGGDEKLF

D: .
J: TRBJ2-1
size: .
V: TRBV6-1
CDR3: ASNSRLVSNEQF

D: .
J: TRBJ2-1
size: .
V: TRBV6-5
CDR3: ASSYMGKQF

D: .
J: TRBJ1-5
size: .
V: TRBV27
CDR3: ASSKSTGVSNQPQH

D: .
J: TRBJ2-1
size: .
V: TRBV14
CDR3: ASSRERVAINEQF

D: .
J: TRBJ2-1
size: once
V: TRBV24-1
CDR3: ATSDFSDEQF

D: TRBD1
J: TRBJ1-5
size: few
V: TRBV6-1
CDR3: ASSWTGSHQPQH

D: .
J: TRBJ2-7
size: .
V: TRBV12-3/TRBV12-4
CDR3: ASGEGTVN

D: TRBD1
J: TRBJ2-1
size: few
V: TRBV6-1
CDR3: ASSLGQGPPNEQF

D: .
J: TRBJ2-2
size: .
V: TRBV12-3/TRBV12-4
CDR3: ASSFNSNTGELF

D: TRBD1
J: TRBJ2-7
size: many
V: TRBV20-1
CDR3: SAGTGSYEQY

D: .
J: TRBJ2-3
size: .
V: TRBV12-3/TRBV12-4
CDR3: ASRRQLRADTQY

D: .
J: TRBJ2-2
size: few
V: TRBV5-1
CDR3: ATQLANTGELF

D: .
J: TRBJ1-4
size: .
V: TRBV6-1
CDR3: ASGSGNDNEKLF

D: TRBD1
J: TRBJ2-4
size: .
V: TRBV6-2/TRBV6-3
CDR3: ASSLNRGQSDIQY

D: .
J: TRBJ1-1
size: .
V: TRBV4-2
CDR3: ASSQDREHEAF

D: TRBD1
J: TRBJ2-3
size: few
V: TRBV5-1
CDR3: ASKVRTGLETDTQY

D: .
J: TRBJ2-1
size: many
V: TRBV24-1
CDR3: ATSPGTVDNEQF

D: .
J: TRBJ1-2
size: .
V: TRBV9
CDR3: ASSPLERAGTYGYT

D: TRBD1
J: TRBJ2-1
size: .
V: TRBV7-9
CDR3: ASSTRQGQPYNEQF

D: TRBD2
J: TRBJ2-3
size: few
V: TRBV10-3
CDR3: AITGTSGSTDTQY

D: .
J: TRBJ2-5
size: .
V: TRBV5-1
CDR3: ASSLAGQAGETQY

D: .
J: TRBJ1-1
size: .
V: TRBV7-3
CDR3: ASSTTVNTEAF

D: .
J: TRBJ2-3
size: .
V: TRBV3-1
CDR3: ASSRRSSTDTQY

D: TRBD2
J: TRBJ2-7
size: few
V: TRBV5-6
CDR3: ASSVAGAPSYEQY

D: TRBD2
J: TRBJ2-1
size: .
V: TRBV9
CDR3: ASSGLGASGTNEQF

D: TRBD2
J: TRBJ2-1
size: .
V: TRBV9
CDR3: ASSPPLGTSGSEQF

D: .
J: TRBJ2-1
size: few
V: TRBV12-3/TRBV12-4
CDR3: AILRGAYNEQF

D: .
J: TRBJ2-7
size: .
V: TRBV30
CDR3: AWSKDIRDEQY

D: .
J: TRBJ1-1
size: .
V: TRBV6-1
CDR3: ASSLVSLSEAF

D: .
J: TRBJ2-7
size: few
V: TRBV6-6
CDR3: ASSWDVSYEQY

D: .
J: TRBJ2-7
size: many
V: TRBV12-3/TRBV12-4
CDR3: ASSLGVHEQY

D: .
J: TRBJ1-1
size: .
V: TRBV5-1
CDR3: ASRLRSKGTEAEAF

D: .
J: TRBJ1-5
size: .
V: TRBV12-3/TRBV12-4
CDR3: ASSPHLIGNQPQH

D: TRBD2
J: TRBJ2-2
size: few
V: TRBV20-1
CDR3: SGLAGPNTGELF

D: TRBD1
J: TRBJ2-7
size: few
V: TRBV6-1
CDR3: ASSPDLPGQGYEQY

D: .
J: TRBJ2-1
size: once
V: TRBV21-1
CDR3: ASSRPAPSLTYNEQF

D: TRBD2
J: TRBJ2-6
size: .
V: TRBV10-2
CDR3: ASGRSGSTSGANVLT

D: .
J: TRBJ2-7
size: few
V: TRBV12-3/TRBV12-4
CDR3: ASSFMSYEQY

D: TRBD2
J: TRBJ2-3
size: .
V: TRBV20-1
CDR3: SASGGGAHIDTQY

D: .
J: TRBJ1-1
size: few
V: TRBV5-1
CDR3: ASRSDRNTEAF

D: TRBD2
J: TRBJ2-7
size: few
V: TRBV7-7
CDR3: ASSRAGGTYEQY

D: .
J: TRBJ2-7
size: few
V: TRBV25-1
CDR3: ASSEQDGYEQY

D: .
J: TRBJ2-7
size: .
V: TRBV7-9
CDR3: ASSLQRAGEQY

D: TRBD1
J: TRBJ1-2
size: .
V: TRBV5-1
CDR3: ASSLGRLDRGFINYGYT